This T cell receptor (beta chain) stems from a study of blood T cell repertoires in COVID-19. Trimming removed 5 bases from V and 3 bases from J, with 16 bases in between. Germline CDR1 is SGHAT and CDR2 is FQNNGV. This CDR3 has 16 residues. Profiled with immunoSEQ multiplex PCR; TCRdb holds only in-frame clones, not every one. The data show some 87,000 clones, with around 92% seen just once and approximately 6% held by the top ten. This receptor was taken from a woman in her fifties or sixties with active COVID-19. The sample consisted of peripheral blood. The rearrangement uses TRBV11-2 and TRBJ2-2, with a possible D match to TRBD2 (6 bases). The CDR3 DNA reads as TGTGCCAGCAGCCAGGTTCATAGCGGATACACCGGGGAGCTGTTTTTT. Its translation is CASSQVHSGYTGELFF.